The 20 T cell receptor beta chains presented below share a single source sample, sequenced in a study of graft-versus-host responses after intestinal transplantation. Profiling relied on immunoSEQ multiplex PCR, and the TCRdb table lists in-frame clones only, not all of them. The repertoire holds roughly 90,000 clones, about 87% seen once, with roughly 0.3% in the top ten. No antigen is known for these receptors. The material was unstimulated CD4+ T cells sorted from spleen or lymph node cells, obtained before transplant. The receptors were gathered from a human donor who was the organ donor for an intestinal transplant.

The gene calls are TRBV28 and TRBJ2-6; no definite D call. There are 16 residues in the CDR3. Germline CDR1 is MDHEN and CDR2 is SYDVKM. V was trimmed by 0 bases and J by 4 bases, leaving 10 bases between them. The CDR3 sequence: CASSLWSASGANVLTF. The CDR3 DNA sequence: TGTGCCAGCAGTTTATGGTCTGCAAGCGGGGCCAACGTCCTGACTTTC.

The chain has TRBV5-1 and TRBJ2-1; 9 nucleotides align to TRBD2. The CDR3 sequence is 14 residues long. CDR1 is SGHRS, CDR2 YFSETQ, per germline. The J segment lost 9 bases and the V segment lost 0 bases, leaving 4 bases of the junction unmatched. The CDR3 sequence: CASSLEGLASEQFF. The CDR3 DNA reads as TGCGCCAGCAGCTTGGAGGGACTAGCTAGTGAGCAGTTCTTC.

The rearrangement joins TRBV7-2 to TRBJ2-7; 12 bases map to TRBD1. V lost 4 bases to trimming and J lost 3 bases; unmatched junction nucleotides: 4. The V gene's germline CDR1 is SGHTA and CDR2 FQGNSA. This CDR3 contains 15 residues. CDR3 amino acids: CASSSRDRGHYEQYF. DNA of the CDR3: TGTGCCAGCAGCTCCCGGGACAGGGGGCACTACGAGCAGTACTTC.

The chain carries TRBV7-2 and TRBJ2-7, with 11 bases identical to TRBD2. Germline V gene sequence: CDR1 SGHTA, CDR2 FQGNSA. The CDR3 has 14 residues. The J segment lost 3 bases and the V segment lost 2 bases, leaving 0 bases of the junction unmatched. The CDR3 loop reads CASSLLAGGYEQYF. For the CDR3, the DNA is TGTGCCAGCAGCTTACTAGCGGGAGGCTACGAGCAGTACTTC.

V usage is TRBV19 and J usage is TRBJ1-4; 7 bases agree with TRBD1. There are 16 residues in the CDR3. Germline assignment: CDR1 LNHDA and CDR2 SQIVND (reference sequence). V gave up 4 bases and J gave up 2 bases; unmatched junction bases: 7. CDR3 loop: CASSTRQGPTNEKLFF. The CDR3 DNA reads TGTGCCAGTAGTACCCGACAGGGACCCACTAATGAAAAACTGTTTTTT.

The chain couples TRBV5-8 to TRBJ1-3, with D uncertain. This CDR3 has 13 residues. Germline CDR1 SGHTS, CDR2 YDEGEE. V lost 0 bases to trimming and J lost 4 bases, with 5 bases between them. The CDR3 sequence: CASSLGPGNTIYF. The CDR3 DNA sequence: TGTGCCAGCAGCTTGGGGCCCGGAAACACCATATATTTT.

The genes are TRBV6-5 and TRBJ1-6; TRBD1 is a possible D gene (5 bases). The germline V gene encodes CDR1 MNHEY and CDR2 SVGAGI. The ends were cut back, 2 bases at V and 9 bases at J, with 5 bases in the middle. This CDR3 has 12 amino acids. The CDR3: CASSYQGSPLHF. The DNA of the CDR3 is TGTGCCAGCAGTTACCAGGGTTCACCCCTCCACTTT.

The V call is TRBV4-1, the J call TRBJ1-2; TRBD1 agrees at 8 bases. Germline CDR1 is MGHRA and CDR2 is YSYEKL. The CDR3 extends over 16 amino acids. Trimming at V came to 3 bases and at J to 7 bases, leaving 13 bases not matched to a gene. For the CDR3, the DNA is TGCGCCAGCAGCCAGCCTATCCTGGACAGGGTGGGTGGCTACACCTTC. Amino acid sequence: CASSQPILDRVGGYTF.

This chain joins TRBV6-5 and TRBJ2-3; 9 bases fit TRBD2. Germline values: CDR1 MNHEY, CDR2 SVGAGI. V trimming: 11 bases; J trimming: 0 bases; junction bases outside the gene matches: 12. This CDR3 has 16 residues. The CDR3 is CASSLAAGGSTDTQYF. In DNA, the CDR3 is TGTGCCTCCAGTTTGGCCGCGGGGGGGAGCACAGATACGCAGTATTTT.

This chain uses TRBV4-1 with TRBJ2-5; 10 bases match TRBD2. After removal of 2 bases from V and 5 bases from J, the junction contained 14 bases not matched to a gene. Germline CDR1 and CDR2: MGHRA and YSYEKL. The CDR3 extends over 18 amino acids. The chain's CDR3 is CASSQHASGGAGDETQYF. DNA for the CDR3: TGCGCCAGCAGCCAACACGCCAGCGGGGGGGCCGGGGATGAGACCCAGTACTTC.

The J gene is TRBJ1-2, the V gene TRBV27, with no clear D. With 3 bases removed from V and 3 bases from J, the gap between germline ends came to 8 bases. From germline, CDR1 is MNHEY and CDR2 SMNVEV (reference sequence). There are 13 residues in the CDR3. As DNA, the CDR3 is TGTGCCAGCAGTTTTAATACTGACTATGGCTACACCTTC. Translation gives CASSFNTDYGYTF.

This chain uses TRBV27 with TRBJ1-2; TRBD1 aligns across 9 bases. CDR3 length: 14 amino acids. After removal of 2 bases from V and 7 bases from J, the junction contained 5 bases not matched to a gene. Germline CDR1 and CDR2: MNHEY and SMNVEV (reference sequence). Here the CDR3 DNA reads TGTGCCAGCAGTTTAGGACAGGGGTTGGGTGGCTACACCTTC. Residues: CASSLGQGLGGYTF.

The V call is TRBV4-2, the J call TRBJ2-5; possibly TRBD2 for D (6 bases). V lost 4 bases, J lost 3 bases, and 18 bases lay in between. The CDR3 extends over 16 amino acids. The germline V gene has CDR1 LGHNA and CDR2 YNFKEQ. Here the CDR3 reads CASSLELMLAEETQYF. DNA for the CDR3: TGTGCCAGCAGCCTGGAGTTAATGTTAGCGGAAGAGACCCAGTACTTC.

V usage is TRBV28 and J usage is TRBJ1-5; 7 positions match TRBD1. CDR1 and CDR2 from the germline V gene are MDHEN and SYDVKM. V gave up 6 bases and J gave up 2 bases; unmatched junction bases: 4. This CDR3 spans 14 amino acids. CDR3 amino acids: CASRMGQRNQPQHF. The CDR3, as DNA: TGTGCCAGCAGAATGGGACAGCGCAATCAGCCCCAGCATTTT.

CDR3 DNA: TGTGCCACCCGGGCAGGGCAGGACACTGAAGCTTTCTTT. Protein product: CATRAGQDTEAFF. The rearrangement joins TRBV18 to TRBJ1-1; D perhaps matches TRBD1 (5 bases). The germline gives CDR1 KGHSH, CDR2 LQKENI. V lost 10 bases and J 3 bases, leaving 15 bases between the germline ends. The CDR3 runs to 13 residues.

The rearrangement links TRBV4-1 to TRBJ2-5; TRBD2 might be the D (6 bases). The germline CDR1 and CDR2 sequences are MGHRA and YSYEKL. V was trimmed by 1 base and J by 2 bases, leaving 11 bases between them. The CDR3 totals 15 residues. The CDR3 bases are TGCGCCAGCAGCCAAGCGGGAGTGAGACAAGAGACCCAGTACTTC. Its protein product is CASSQAGVRQETQYF.

The chain carries TRBV7-8 and TRBJ2-7; 8 bases map to TRBD1. V lost 4 bases and J lost 6; bases outside the gene matches: 8. The CDR3 length is 14 residues. Germline V gene lookup returns CDR1 SGHVS and CDR2 FQNEAQ. DNA for the CDR3: TGTGCCAGCAGCTCGTCCGGGACAGGAGGCGAGCAGTACTTC. It yields the protein CASSSSGTGGEQYF. Using reference TRBV7-8 and TRBJ2-7 for the parts outside the CDR3, the full variable domain is GAGVSQSPRYKVAKRGQDVALRCDPISGHVSLFWYQQALGQGPEFLTYFQNEAQLDKSGLPSDRFFAERPEGSVSTLKIQRTQQEDSAVYLCASSSSGTGGEQYFGPGTRLTVT.

This rearrangement joins TRBV27 to TRBJ1-4; 12 nucleotides line up with TRBD1. The CDR3 has 18 amino acids. The V segment lost 6 bases and the J segment 4 bases; nucleotides outside the gene matches: 12. CDR1 and CDR2 from the germline V gene are MNHEY and SMNVEV (reference sequence). This CDR3 is CASSPRRGQGAFNEKLFF. The CDR3, as DNA: TGTGCCAGCAGCCCAAGGAGGGGACAGGGGGCTTTTAATGAAAAACTGTTTTTT.

The chain recombines TRBV18 with TRBJ1-2, with 7 bases aligning to TRBD1. Germline values: CDR1 KGHSH, CDR2 LQKENI. J lost 7 bases, V lost 2 bases, and 4 bases had no gene match. The CDR3 runs 13 residues. CDR3 DNA: TGTGCCAGCTCACCAGGGACAGACAGTGGCTACACCTTC. Its protein is CASSPGTDSGYTF. The full variable domain, rest sourced from reference TRBV18 and TRBJ1-2, is NAGVMQNPRHLVRRRGQEARLRCSPMKGHSHVYWYRQLPEEGLKFMVYLQKENIIDESGMPKERFSAEFPKEGPSILRIQQVVRGDSAAYFCASSPGTDSGYTFGSGTRLTVV.

The genes are TRBV27 and TRBJ2-4, with 8 bases lining up with TRBD1. The trim removed 2 bases at V and 11 bases at J, leaving 11 bases unmatched. CDR3 size: 15 residues. Germline CDR1 is MNHEY and CDR2 is SMNVEV (reference sequence). DNA of the CDR3: TGTGCCAGCAGTTTAGACGGGACAGGCGAGGCCTTTCAGTACTTC. Its protein product is CASSLDGTGEAFQYF.